Shown below are 23 T cell receptor beta chains from a single sample sequenced in a study of shared clonotypes between healthy human individuals. Method: immunoSEQ multiplex PCR; TCRdb's copy keeps in-frame clones and lacks some. Counted here are about 490,000 clones, around four fifths occurring once; the ten biggest clones make up around 12%. The sample taken for sequencing was PBMCs. These receptors were obtained from a woman between 40 and 55 years old in good health. Some clones in this sample may be carry-over from other donors' samples.

The gene calls are TRBV2 and TRBJ1-4, with a weak D call TRBD1 (6 bases). V was trimmed by 6 bases and J by 5 bases, leaving 13 bases between them. The CDR3 sequence is 14 residues long. Germline CDR1 and CDR2: SNHLY and FYNNEI. The CDR3 nucleotides are TGTGCCAGCAGGATAGGGGGGGCAAATGAAAAACTGTTTTTT. As protein: CASRIGGANEKLFF.

This CDR3 reads CASSPRGGGPDTQYF. The CDR3 DNA sequence: TGTGCCAGCAGCCCCAGGGGCGGGGGCCCAGATACGCAGTATTTT. The chain carries TRBV7-3 and TRBJ2-3, with D possibly matching TRBD2 (7 bases). Trimming removed 5 bases from V and 4 bases from J, with 16 bases in between. This CDR3 has 15 amino acids. Germline lookup yields CDR1 SGHTA and CDR2 FQGTGA. Supplemented by reference TRBV7-3 and TRBJ2-3, the full variable domain reads GAGVSQTPSNKVTEKGKYVELRCDPISGHTALYWYRQSLGQGPEFLIYFQGTGAADDSGLPNDRFFAVRPEGSVSTLKIQRTERGDSAVYLCASSPRGGGPDTQYFGPGTRLTVL.

This clone turned up a few times. The CDR3 here is CASSAHRGAYEQYF. In DNA form, the CDR3 reads TGTGCCAGCAGTGCCCACAGGGGAGCCTACGAGCAGTACTTC. The chain links TRBV6-1 to TRBJ2-7; the match to TRBD1 covers 7 bases. The ends lost 4 bases at V and 2 bases at J; junction bases unmatched: 5. The CDR3 has 14 amino acids. Germline-derived CDR1 and CDR2 are MNHNS and SASEGT.

CDR3 sequence reads: CASSQEKRTNYEQYF. The CDR3 DNA reads as TGCGCCAGCAGCCAAGAAAAGCGGACGAACTACGAGCAGTACTTC. The V and J genes are TRBV4-3 and TRBJ2-7; tentatively, D is TRBD2 (5 bases). This CDR3 region has 15 residues. Trimming shortened V by 0 bases and J by 3 bases, and 12 bases separated the two germline ends. Germline values: CDR1 LGHNA, CDR2 YSLEER.

In its sample, this clone was seen once. This likely reflects a read error, since a far larger clone is one base away. As the CDR3 is not closed by the conserved phenylalanine or tryptophan, this likely results from a read error. The chain employs TRBV6-6 and TRBJ2-2; D is possibly TRBD1 or TRBD2 (5 bases each). CDR1 is MNHNY and CDR2 is SVGAGI in the germline V gene (reference sequence). The V end was cut by 6 bases, the J end by 3 bases, with 11 bases between. The CDR3 contains 14 residues. CDR3 DNA: TGTGCCAGCAGGTCAGGGACGGACACCGGGGAGCTGTTTGTT. It translates to CASRSGTDTGELFV.

With regard to this clone: Given a much more abundant clone one base away, this may be a read error. The sample contains more than one DNA sequence encoding this CDR3. This sequence joins TRBV7-9 and TRBJ2-5; tentatively, D is TRBD1 or TRBD2 (5 bases each). CDR1 is SEHNR, CDR2 FQNEAQ, per germline (reference sequence). This CDR3 has 12 amino acids. The CDR3 bases are TGTGCCAGCAGCAGGGGTGGGGAGACCCAATACTTC. It codes for CASSRGGETQYF.

This clone was counted a single time. A read error is the likely source, as a far larger clone sits one nucleotide away. The V call is TRBV28, the J call TRBJ2-7; the D gene is possibly TRBD1 (6 bases). Germline CDR1 is MDHEN and CDR2 is SYDVKM. The CDR3 totals 15 residues. The CDR3: CACSPRGQISYEQYF. CDR3 sequence (DNA): TGTGCCTGCAGTCCCCGCGGACAGATCTCCTACGAGCAGTACTTC.

The V and J genes are TRBV11-3 and TRBJ2-7, with 9 bases matching TRBD1. This CDR3 spans 13 amino acids. With V trimmed by 5 bases and J by 6 bases, 5 bases remained unmatched. Germline CDR1 is SGHNT and CDR2 is YENEEA. The CDR3 sequence is CASSRTGAGEQYF. The CDR3 bases are TGTGCCAGCAGCCGGACAGGGGCGGGCGAGCAGTACTTC.

This clone was seen once. The J gene is TRBJ1-4, the V gene TRBV5-1; D possibly corresponds to TRBD1 (5 bases). Trimming removed 3 bases at V and 5 bases at J, with 8 bases between. The length of the CDR3 is 13 residues. Germline CDR1 SGHRS, CDR2 YFSETQ. The CDR3 DNA reads as TGCGCCAGCAGCTCGGGGCCCAATGAAAAACTGTTTTTT. This translates into CASSSGPNEKLFF.

This clone was observed once. J is TRBJ1-1 and V is TRBV7-8; 11 bases line up with TRBD1. J was trimmed by 7 bases and V by 1 base; bases with no gene match: 5. In germline, CDR1 is SGHVS, CDR2 FQNEAQ. The CDR3 length is 15 residues. CDR3 in amino acids: CASSLVGQGALEAFF. CDR3 DNA: TGTGCCAGCAGCTTAGTAGGACAGGGGGCGCTTGAAGCTTTCTTT.

On this clone itself: This likely reflects a read error, since a far larger clone is one base away. The chain employs TRBV5-8 and TRBJ1-5; D might be TRBD1 (5 bases). The CDR3 has 15 residues. The germline V gene encodes CDR1 SGHTS and CDR2 YDEGEE. In nucleotides, the CDR3 is TGTGCCAGCAACTTGGGGACCTGGAGCAATCAGCCCCAGCATTTT. This gives the protein CASNLGTWSNQPQHF.

The chain recombines TRBV5-1 with TRBJ2-1; 10 nucleotides align to TRBD2. The V and J ends lost 2 bases and 7 bases, in that order; junction bases with no gene match: 12. Germline lookup yields CDR1 SGHRS and CDR2 YFSETQ. The CDR3 is 17 amino acids. CDR3 nucleotides: TGCGCCAGCAGCTTAGCCAGCGGGAGGGCCTTTGTGAATGAGCAGTTCTTC. Translation: CASSLASGRAFVNEQFF.

This chain uses TRBV6-4 with TRBJ2-1; D not certain. V lost 5 bases and J 9 bases, leaving 11 bases between the germline ends. Germline V gene sequence: CDR1 MRHNA, CDR2 SNTAGT. The CDR3 length is 12 residues. The CDR3 loop reads CASSSGLGEQFF. For the CDR3, the DNA is TGTGCCAGCAGTTCGGGCCTGGGTGAGCAGTTCTTC.

The rearrangement links TRBV28 to TRBJ2-1; 9 nucleotides agree with TRBD2. CDR3 length: 17 amino acids. J lost 10 bases, V lost 7 bases, and 20 bases had no gene match. Germline CDR1 and CDR2: MDHEN and SYDVKM. The CDR3 nucleotides are TGTGCCAGCACCTCCCCGCCGGGACTAGCCCTCTATGGGGAGCAGTTCTTC. It is translated as CASTSPPGLALYGEQFF.

The chain joins TRBV7-9 to TRBJ2-3, with 8 positions matching TRBD2. After removal of 5 bases from V and 6 bases from J, the junction contained 7 bases not matched to a gene. The CDR3 runs to 14 residues. The germline gives CDR1 SEHNR, CDR2 FQNEAQ (reference sequence). The CDR3 protein is CASSEGLVGDTQYF. In nucleotides, the CDR3 is TGTGCCAGCAGCGAGGGACTAGTTGGCGATACGCAGTATTTT.

J is TRBJ2-7 and V is TRBV6-5, with D perhaps TRBD1 or TRBD2 (7 bases each). V was trimmed by 2 bases and J by 0 bases, leaving 11 bases between them. CDR1 is MNHEY and CDR2 is SVGAGI in the germline V gene. The CDR3 extends over 15 amino acids. The CDR3 sequence: CASSYQGEGSYEQYF. The CDR3 DNA reads TGTGCCAGCAGTTACCAGGGGGAGGGCTCCTACGAGCAGTACTTC.

This sequence joins TRBV2 and TRBJ1-2; D call uncertain. Trimming removed 6 bases at V and 2 bases at J, with 10 bases between. The CDR3 totals 13 residues. From germline, CDR1 is SNHLY and CDR2 FYNNEI. The CDR3 DNA follows: TGTGCCAGCAGCGCGGGTTTAAACTATGGCTACACCTTC. It translates to CASSAGLNYGYTF.

The rearrangement uses TRBV9 and TRBJ2-2; no clear D gene. This CDR3 comprises 17 residues. V was cut by 0 bases and J by 6 bases, with 18 bases left in between. Germline values: CDR1 SGDLS, CDR2 YYNGEE. DNA of the CDR3: TGTGCCAGCAGCGTAGTCCCCCAGGCCGTAGTCCCCGGGGAGCTGTTTTTT. It specifies CASSVVPQAVVPGELFF.

This clone was observed a single time. The chain carries TRBV7-3 and TRBJ2-1, with D possibly matching TRBD1 (6 bases). Per germline, CDR1 SGHTA and CDR2 FQGTGA. V gave up 5 bases and J gave up 10 bases, with 15 bases separating them. This CDR3 spans 13 amino acids. This CDR3 reads CASSPGQTGEQFF. The CDR3 coding sequence is TGTGCCAGCAGCCCCGGACAGACTGGAGAGCAGTTCTTC.

V and J are TRBV2 and TRBJ2-5, with 11 bases fitting TRBD2. This CDR3 contains 16 residues. Germline CDR1 reads SNHLY; CDR2 reads FYNNEI. V lost 6 bases and J lost 2; bases outside the gene matches: 8. The CDR3 reads CASRPGLADQQETQYF. The CDR3 coding sequence is TGTGCCAGCAGACCGGGACTAGCGGACCAACAAGAGACCCAGTACTTC.

J is TRBJ2-7 and V is TRBV4-1, with 7 bases identical to TRBD1. Germline-derived CDR1 and CDR2 are MGHRA and YSYEKL. J gave up 3 bases and V 1 base, and 6 bases lay outside the gene matches. The CDR3 is 15 amino acids. The CDR3, as DNA: TGCGCCAGCAGCCAAGTGACAGGGATTTTCTACGAGCAGTACTTC. Residues: CASSQVTGIFYEQYF.

The chain uses TRBV5-4 and TRBJ2-3; D not certain. The V end was cut by 0 bases, the J end by 2 bases, with 4 bases between. Germline-derived CDR1 and CDR2 are SGHNT and YYREEE (reference sequence). The length of the CDR3 is 13 residues. Here the CDR3 DNA reads TGTGCCAGCAGCTTGGACCTCACAGATACGCAGTATTTT. Encoded protein: CASSLDLTDTQYF.

The genes are TRBV6-5 and TRBJ2-5; D remains ambiguous. Germline V gives CDR1 MNHEY, CDR2 SVGAGI. The CDR3 is 13 amino acids. V lost 2 bases and J 5 bases, leaving 9 bases between the germline ends. CDR3 nucleotide sequence: TGTGCCAGCAGTTACCACTTACAGGAGACCCAGTACTTC. Translated: CASSYHLQETQYF.